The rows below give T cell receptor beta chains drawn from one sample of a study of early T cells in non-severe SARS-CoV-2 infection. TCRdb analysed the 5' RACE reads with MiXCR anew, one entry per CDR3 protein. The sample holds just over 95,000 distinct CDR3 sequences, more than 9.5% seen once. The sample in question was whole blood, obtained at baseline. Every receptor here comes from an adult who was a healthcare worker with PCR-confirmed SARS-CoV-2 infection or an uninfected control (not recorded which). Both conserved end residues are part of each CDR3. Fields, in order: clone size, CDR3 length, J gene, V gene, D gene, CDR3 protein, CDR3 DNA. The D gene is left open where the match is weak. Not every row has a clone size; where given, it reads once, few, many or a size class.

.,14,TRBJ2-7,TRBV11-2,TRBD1,CASSPLQGTYEQYF,TGTGCCAGCAGCCCACTACAGGGGACCTACGAGCAGTACTTC
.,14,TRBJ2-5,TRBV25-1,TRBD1,CASSVTGGSETQYF,TGTGCCAGCAGTGTGACAGGGGGAAGCGAGACCCAGTACTTC
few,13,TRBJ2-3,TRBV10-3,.,CAIARENADTQYF,TGTGCCATTGCTCGGGAGAACGCAGATACGCAGTATTTT
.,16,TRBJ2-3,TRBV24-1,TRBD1,CATSDPGQGGTDTQYF,TGTGCCACCAGTGACCCTGGACAGGGAGGCACAGATACGCAGTATTTT
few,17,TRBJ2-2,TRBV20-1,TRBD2,CSARREGLTAHTGELFF,TGCAGTGCTAGACGGGAGGGCTTAACTGCCCACACCGGGGAGCTGTTTTTT
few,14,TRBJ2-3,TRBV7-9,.,CASSPTSSTDTQYF,TGTGCCAGCAGCCCGACTTCTAGCACAGATACGCAGTATTTT
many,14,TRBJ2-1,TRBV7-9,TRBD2,CASRGVSSYNEQFF,TGTGCCAGCCGGGGGGTCAGCTCCTACAATGAGCAGTTCTTC
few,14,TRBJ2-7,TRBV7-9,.,CASSLKARTYEQYF,TGTGCCAGCAGCTTGAAAGCGCGTACCTACGAGCAGTACTTC
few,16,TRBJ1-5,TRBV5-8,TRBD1,CASSFLGTGGNQPQHF,TGTGCCAGCAGCTTTTTAGGGACAGGGGGAAATCAGCCCCAGCATTTT
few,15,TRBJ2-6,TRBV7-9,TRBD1,CASGTGTSGANVLTF,TGTGCCAGCGGGACAGGGACCTCTGGGGCCAACGTCCTGACTTTC
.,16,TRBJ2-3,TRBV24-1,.,CATSDFALGAGNTQYF,TGTGCCACCAGTGATTTTGCCCTCGGGGCGGGAAATACGCAGTATTTT
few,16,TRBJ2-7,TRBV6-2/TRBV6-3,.,CASSYRGPESPHEQYF,TGTGCCAGCAGTTACCGAGGACCGGAATCCCCCCACGAGCAGTACTTC
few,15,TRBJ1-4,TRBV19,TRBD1,CASSRFRDSGEKLFF,TGTGCCAGTAGTCGCTTCCGGGACAGTGGGGAAAAACTGTTTTTT
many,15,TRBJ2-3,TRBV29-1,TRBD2,CSGATSGGAADTQYF,TGCAGCGGTGCGACTAGCGGGGGGGCCGCAGATACGCAGTATTTT
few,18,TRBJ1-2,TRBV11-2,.,CASSLGPRGEEGDYGYTF,TGTGCCAGCAGCTTAGGACCACGAGGGGAGGAGGGGGACTATGGCTACACCTTC
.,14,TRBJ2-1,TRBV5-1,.,CASSLGILVDEQFF,TGCGCCAGCAGCTTGGGTATTCTCGTGGATGAGCAGTTCTTC
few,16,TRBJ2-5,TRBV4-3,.,CASSRYSYTISETQYF,TGCGCCAGCAGCCGTTACTCCTATACCATTTCGGAGACCCAGTACTTC
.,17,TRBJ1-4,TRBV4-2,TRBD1,CASSQEGTGEGNEKLFF,TGTGCCAGCAGCCAAGAAGGGACAGGGGAGGGAAATGAAAAACTGTTTTTT
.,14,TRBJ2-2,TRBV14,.,CASSRQANTGELFF,TGTGCCAGCAGCCGACAGGCGAACACCGGGGAGCTGTTTTTT
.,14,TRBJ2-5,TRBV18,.,CASSPLTGEETQYF,TGTGCCAGCTCACCACTGACAGGCGAAGAGACCCAGTACTTC
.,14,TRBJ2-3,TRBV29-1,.,CSVHQGYYADTQYF,TGCAGCGTTCACCAGGGATATTATGCAGATACGCAGTATTTT
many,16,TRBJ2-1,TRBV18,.,CASSPGESSRHDEQFF,TGTGCCAGCTCACCAGGGGAAAGCTCCCGGCACGATGAGCAGTTCTTC
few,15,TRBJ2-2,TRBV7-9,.,CASSLPDTLAGELFF,TGTGCCAGCAGCTTACCCGATACACTCGCCGGGGAGCTGTTTTTT
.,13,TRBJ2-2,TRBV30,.,CAWSRAYAGELFF,TGTGCCTGGAGTCGGGCCTACGCCGGGGAGCTGTTTTTT
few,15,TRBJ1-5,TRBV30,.,CAWSVKAISNQPQHF,TGTGCCTGGAGTGTAAAGGCCATATCGAATCAGCCCCAGCATTTT
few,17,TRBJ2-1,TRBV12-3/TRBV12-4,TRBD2,CASSLNSGGLSYNEQFF,TGTGCCAGCAGTCTTAATAGCGGGGGCCTCTCCTACAATGAGCAGTTCTTC
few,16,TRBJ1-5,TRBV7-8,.,CASSSRRDYSNQPQHF,TGTGCCAGCAGCTCCCGGAGGGACTATAGCAATCAGCCCCAGCATTTT
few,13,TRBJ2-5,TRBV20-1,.,CSAVVVGQETQYF,TGCAGTGCCGTAGTTGTGGGACAAGAGACCCAGTACTTC
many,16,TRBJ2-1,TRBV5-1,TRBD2,CASSSEGLAANNEQFF,TGCGCCAGCAGCTCCGAGGGACTAGCGGCAAACAATGAGCAGTTCTTC
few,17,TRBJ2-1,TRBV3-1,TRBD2,CASSLYRLAGGYNEQFF,TGTGCCAGCAGCCTCTATAGACTAGCGGGGGGCTACAATGAGCAGTTCTTC
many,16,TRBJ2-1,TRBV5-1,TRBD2,CASSLVGTSGPREQFF,TGCGCCAGCAGCTTGGTGGGGACTAGCGGTCCGCGGGAGCAGTTCTTC
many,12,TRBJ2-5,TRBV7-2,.,CASSSQIETQYF,TGTGCCAGCAGCTCCCAAATAGAGACCCAGTACTTC
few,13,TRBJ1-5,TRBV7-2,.,CASSLGLGKPQHF,TGTGCCAGCAGCTTGGGCCTTGGGAAGCCCCAGCATTTT
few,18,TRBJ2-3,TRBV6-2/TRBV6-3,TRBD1,CASKPRPGTGANADTQYF,TGTGCCAGCAAGCCCCGCCCCGGGACAGGGGCGAACGCAGATACGCAGTATTTT
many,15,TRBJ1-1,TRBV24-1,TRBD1,CATYIGTGMGTEAFF,TGTGCCACCTACATCGGGACAGGGATGGGCACTGAAGCTTTCTTT
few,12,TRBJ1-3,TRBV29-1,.,CSVRLGGNTIYF,TGCAGCGTTCGCCTGGGAGGAAACACCATATATTTT
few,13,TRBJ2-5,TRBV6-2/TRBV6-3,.,CASGLAGQETQYF,TGTGCCAGCGGACTTGCGGGACAAGAGACCCAGTACTTC
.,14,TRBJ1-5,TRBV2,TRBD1,CASRATTGDQPQHF,TGTGCCAGCAGAGCCACTACAGGGGATCAGCCCCAGCATTTT
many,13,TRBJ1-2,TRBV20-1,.,CSASASTGYGYTF,TGCAGTGCTAGTGCCTCGACGGGCTATGGCTACACCTTC
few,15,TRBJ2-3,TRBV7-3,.,CASSQGNRSTDTQYF,TGTGCCAGCAGCCAAGGTAACAGGTCGACGGATACGCAGTATTTT
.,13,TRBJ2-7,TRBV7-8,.,CASSSQGGYEQYF,TGTGCCAGCAGCTCACAAGGGGGCTACGAGCAGTACTTC
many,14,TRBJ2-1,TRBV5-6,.,CASNSRASYNEQFF,TGTGCCAGCAATTCCAGGGCATCCTACAATGAGCAGTTCTTC
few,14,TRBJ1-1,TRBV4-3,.,CASSQDAGGTEAFF,TGCGCCAGCAGCCAAGATGCGGGAGGGACTGAAGCTTTCTTT
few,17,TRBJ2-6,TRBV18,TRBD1,CASSPRQGRSGANVLTF,TGTGCCAGCTCACCGAGACAGGGGCGGTCTGGGGCCAACGTCCTGACTTTC